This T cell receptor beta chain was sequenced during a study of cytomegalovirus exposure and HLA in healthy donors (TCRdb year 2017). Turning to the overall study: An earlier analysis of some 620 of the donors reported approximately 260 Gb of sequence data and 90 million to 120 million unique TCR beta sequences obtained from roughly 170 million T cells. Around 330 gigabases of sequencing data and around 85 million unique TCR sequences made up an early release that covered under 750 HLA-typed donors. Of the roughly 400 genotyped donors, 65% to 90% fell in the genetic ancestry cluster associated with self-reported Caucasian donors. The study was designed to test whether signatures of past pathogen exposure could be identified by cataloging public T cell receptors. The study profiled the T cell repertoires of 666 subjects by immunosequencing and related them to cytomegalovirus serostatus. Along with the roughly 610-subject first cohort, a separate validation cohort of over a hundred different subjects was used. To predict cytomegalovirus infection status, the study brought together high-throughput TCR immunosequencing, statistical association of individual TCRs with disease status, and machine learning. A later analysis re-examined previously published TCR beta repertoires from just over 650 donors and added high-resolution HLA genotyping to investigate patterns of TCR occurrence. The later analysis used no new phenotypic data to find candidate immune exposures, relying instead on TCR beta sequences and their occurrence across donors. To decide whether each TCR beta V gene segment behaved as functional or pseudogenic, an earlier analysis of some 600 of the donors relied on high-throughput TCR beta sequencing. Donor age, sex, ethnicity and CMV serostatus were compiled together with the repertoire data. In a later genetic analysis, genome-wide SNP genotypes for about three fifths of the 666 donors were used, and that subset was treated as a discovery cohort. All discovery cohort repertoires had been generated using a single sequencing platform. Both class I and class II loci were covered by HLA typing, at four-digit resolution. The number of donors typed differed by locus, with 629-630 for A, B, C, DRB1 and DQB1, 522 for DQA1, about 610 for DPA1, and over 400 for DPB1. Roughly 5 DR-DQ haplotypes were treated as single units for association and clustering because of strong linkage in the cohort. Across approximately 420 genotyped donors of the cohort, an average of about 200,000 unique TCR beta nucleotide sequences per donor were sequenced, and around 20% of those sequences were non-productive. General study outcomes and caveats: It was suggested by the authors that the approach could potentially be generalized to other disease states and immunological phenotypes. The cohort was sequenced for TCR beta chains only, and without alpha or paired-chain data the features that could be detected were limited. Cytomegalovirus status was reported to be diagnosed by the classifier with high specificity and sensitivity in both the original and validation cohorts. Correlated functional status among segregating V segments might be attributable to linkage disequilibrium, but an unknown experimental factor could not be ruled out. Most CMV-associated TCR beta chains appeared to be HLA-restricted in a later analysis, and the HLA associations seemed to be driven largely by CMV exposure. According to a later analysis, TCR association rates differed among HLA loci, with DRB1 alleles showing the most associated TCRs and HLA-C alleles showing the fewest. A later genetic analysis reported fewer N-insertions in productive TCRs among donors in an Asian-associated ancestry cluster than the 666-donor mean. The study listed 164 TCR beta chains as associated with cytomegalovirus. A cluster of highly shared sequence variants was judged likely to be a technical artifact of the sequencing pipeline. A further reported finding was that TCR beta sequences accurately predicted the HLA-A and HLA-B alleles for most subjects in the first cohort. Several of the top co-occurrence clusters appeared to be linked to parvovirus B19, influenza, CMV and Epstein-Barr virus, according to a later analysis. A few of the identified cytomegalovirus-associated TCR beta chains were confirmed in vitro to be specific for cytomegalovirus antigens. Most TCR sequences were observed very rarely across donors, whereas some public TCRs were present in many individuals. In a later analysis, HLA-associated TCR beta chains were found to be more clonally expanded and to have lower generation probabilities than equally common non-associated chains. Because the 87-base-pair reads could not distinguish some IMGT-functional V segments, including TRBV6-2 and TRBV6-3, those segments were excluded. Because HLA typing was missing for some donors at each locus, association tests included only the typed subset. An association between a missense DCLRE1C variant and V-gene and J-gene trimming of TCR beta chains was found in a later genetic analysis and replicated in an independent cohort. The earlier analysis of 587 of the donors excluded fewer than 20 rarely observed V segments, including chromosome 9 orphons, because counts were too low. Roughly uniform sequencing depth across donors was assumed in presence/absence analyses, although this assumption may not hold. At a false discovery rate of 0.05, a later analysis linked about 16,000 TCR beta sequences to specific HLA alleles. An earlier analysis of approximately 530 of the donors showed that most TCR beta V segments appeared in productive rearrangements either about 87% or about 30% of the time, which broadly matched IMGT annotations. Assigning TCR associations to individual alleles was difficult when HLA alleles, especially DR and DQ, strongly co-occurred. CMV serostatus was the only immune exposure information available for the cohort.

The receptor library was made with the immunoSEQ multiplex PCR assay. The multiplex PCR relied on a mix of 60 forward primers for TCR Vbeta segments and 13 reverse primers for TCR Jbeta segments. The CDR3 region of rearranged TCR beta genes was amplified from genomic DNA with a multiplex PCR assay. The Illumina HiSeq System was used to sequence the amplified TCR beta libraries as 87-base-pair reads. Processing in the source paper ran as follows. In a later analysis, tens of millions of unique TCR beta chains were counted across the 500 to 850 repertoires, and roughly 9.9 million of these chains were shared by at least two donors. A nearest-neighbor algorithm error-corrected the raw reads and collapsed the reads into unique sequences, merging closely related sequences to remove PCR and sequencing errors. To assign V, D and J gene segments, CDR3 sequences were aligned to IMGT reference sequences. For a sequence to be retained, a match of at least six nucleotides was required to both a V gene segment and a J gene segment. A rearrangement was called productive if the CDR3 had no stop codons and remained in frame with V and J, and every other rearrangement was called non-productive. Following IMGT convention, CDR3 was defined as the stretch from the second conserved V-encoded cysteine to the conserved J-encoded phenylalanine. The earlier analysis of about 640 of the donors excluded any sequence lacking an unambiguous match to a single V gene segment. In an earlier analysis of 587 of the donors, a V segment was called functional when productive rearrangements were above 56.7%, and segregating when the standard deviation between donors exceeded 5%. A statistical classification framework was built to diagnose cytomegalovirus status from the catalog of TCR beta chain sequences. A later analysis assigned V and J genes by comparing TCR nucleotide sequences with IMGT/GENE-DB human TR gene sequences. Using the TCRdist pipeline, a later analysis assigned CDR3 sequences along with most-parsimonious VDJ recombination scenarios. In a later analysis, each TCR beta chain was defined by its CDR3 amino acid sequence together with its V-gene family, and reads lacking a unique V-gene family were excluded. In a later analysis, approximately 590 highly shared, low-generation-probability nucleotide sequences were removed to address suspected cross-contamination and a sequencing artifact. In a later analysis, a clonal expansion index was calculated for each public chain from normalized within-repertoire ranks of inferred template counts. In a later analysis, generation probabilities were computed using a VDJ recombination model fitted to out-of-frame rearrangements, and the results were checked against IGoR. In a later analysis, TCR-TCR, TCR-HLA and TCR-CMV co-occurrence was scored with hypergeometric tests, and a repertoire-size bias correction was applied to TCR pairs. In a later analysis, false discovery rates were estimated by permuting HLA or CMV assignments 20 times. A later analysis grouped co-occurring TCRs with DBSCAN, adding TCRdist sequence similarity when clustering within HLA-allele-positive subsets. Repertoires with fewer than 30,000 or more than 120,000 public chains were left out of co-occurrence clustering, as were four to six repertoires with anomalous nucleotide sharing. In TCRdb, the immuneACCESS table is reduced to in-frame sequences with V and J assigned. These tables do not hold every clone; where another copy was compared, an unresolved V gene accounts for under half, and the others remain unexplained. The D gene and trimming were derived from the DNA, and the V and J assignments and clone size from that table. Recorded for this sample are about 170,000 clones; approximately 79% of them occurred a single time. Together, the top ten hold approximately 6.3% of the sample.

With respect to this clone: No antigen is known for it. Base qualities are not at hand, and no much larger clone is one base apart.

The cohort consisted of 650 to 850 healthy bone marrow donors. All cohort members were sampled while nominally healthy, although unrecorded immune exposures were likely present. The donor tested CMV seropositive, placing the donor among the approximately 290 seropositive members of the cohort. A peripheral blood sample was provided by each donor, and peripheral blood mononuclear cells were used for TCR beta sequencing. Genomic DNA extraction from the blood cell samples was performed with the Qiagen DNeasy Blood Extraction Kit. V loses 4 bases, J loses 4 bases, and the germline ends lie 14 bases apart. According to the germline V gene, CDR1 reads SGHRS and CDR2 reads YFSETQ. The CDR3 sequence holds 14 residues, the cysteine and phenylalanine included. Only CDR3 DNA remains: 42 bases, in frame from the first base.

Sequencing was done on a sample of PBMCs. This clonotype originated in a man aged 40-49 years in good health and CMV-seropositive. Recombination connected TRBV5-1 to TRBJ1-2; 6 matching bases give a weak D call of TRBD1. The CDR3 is CASSPGQPTYGYTF. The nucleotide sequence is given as TGCGCCAGCAGCCCCGGACAGCCTACCTATGGCTACACCTTC.